This T cell receptor beta chain was recovered during a study of blood T cell repertoires in COVID-19 (TCRdb year 2020). Study-wide context: Samples covering the acute and convalescent phases of COVID-19 were provided by collaborators in the United States, Italy and Spain. The material from the prospective study consisted of cDNA or gDNA derived from T cells, B-cell-depleted T cells, or PBMCs. The repertoires were released in a freely available public database meant as a resource for research on the immune response to SARS-CoV-2. Nearly every sample came with metadata listing a de-identified subject ID, COVID-19 status, age in years and sex. Where HLA class I and class II types were available, the types were taken from metadata supplied by the sample provider, not from assay-based typing. Samples were obtained from the ongoing ImmuneRACE study (first 160 participants) and from over 1,000 subjects provided by 6 global collaborators. Deeply sampled blood TCRbeta repertoires from subjects exposed to, actively infected with, or recovered from COVID-19 were included in the dataset. The paper's findings and limits, for the study overall: How much clinical and demographic metadata was included differed by source and by participant, and the metadata was provided uncurated.

TCRbeta CDR3 regions were amplified from genomic DNA by means of the immunoSEQ Assay, a bias-controlled multiplex PCR. The original pipeline was this. Within the assay, amplification of reference gene primers was used to estimate how many nucleated cells each sample contained. To quantify the absolute abundance of each unique TCRbeta CDR3 rearrangement, sequence reads were collapsed and filtered. For each sample, productive Simpson clonality was calculated by taking the square root of Simpson's diversity index across productive rearrangements. This immuneACCESS table, as held by TCRdb, lists in-frame sequences with V and J called but not all clones. Of the missing ones, under half trace to an unresolved V gene in checked studies; the others have no known cause. The V and J calls and the clone size are those of that table, but D and trimming were determined from the DNA. This sample comprises some 170,000 clones, over 80% of them detected only once. The ten most abundant clones make up 9.1% of the sample.

The V and J ends are trimmed by 0 bases and 3 bases, leaving 7 bases between them. The CDR3 sequence holds 13 residues, the cysteine and phenylalanine included. Only CDR3 DNA is held: 39 bases, read in frame from base 1. Of note for this clone: Which antigen it targets is not known. No base quality information exists; no much larger clone differs at one position.

The collaborating institutions used their own protocols to collect whole blood in K2EDTA tubes. For TCRbeta analysis, collaborators shipped samples as frozen whole blood, isolated PBMCs, or DNA extracted from either of those sample types. Sequences were obtained from peripheral blood. The rearrangement combines TRBV5-7 with TRBJ2-7; no confident D gene assignment can be made. TRBV5-7 is identified as an open reading frame with a role that is uncertain. This receptor was taken from a woman of 80 years or more with active or convalescent COVID-19. The nucleotides are TGTGCCAGCAGCTTGGGTTTCCTCTACGAGCAGTACTTC. Its translation is CASSLGFLYEQYF.